This T cell receptor beta chain derives from a study of blood T cell repertoires in COVID-19 (dated by TCRdb to 2018 to 2020). With respect to the entire study: Samples from collaborators originated in the United States, Italy and Spain and spanned both the acute and convalescent phases of COVID-19. The material from the prospective study consisted of cDNA or gDNA derived from T cells, B-cell-depleted T cells, or PBMCs. Where available, HLA class I and class II types were obtained from metadata supplied by the sample provider rather than from assay-based typing. Subjects who had been exposed to COVID-19, were actively infected with it, or had recovered from it provided the deeply sampled blood TCRbeta repertoires that made up the dataset. The repertoires were made available in a free public database intended to serve as a resource for research on the immune response to SARS-CoV-2. Sample metadata almost always included a de-identified subject ID, COVID-19 status, age in years and sex. Samples came from the ongoing ImmuneRACE study (first 160 participants) plus 1,254 subjects from 6 global collaborators.

Broader findings and caveats from the paper: The amount of clinical and demographic metadata varied by source and participant and was provided uncurated.

A remark on this clone: Its antigen is unknown. No qualities accompany the bases; no much larger clone lies one base away.

Each collaborating institution followed its own protocols to collect whole blood in K2EDTA tubes. For TCRbeta analysis, collaborator samples were shipped as frozen whole blood, as isolated PBMCs, or as DNA extracted from either sample type. TCRbeta CDR3 regions were amplified from genomic DNA using the immunoSEQ Assay, a bias-controlled multiplex PCR. The original pipeline was this. The number of nucleated cells in each sample was estimated from the amplification of reference gene primers within the assay. Sequence reads were collapsed and filtered to measure the absolute abundance of every unique TCRbeta CDR3 rearrangement. For each sample, productive Simpson clonality was calculated as the square root of Simpson's diversity index across productive rearrangements. Drawn from immuneACCESS, this table holds only the in-frame rearrangements with V and J called that TCRdb kept. Clones are partly lost; checked studies trace under half to an unresolved V gene and leave the rest unexplained. For V, J and clone size, that table is used; D and trimming come from the DNA. The sample table shows roughly 65,000 clones, and about 86% are seen once. The ten top clones hold approximately 4.1% of the sample.

CDR1 and CDR2 are read off the germline V gene as LGHNA and YNFKEQ. V lost 4 bases and J lost 3 bases; the stretch between them is 15 bases long. The CDR3 contains 15 residues, cysteine and phenylalanine counted. CDR3 DNA only is kept here, 45 bases in frame from base 1. This TCR was recovered from a man between 50 and 59 years old with acute or convalescent COVID-19. Sequenced: peripheral blood. The sequence joins TRBV4-2 to TRBJ1-1; matching of 6 bases hints at TRBD1 as the D gene. The CDR3 sequence is CASSPGHSGDTEAFF. At the DNA level, the sequence is TGTGCCAGCAGCCCCGGACACTCAGGGGACACTGAAGCTTTCTTT.